A selection of T cell receptor beta chains follows, all from one sample in a study of cytomegalovirus exposure and HLA in healthy donors. This table comes from immunoSEQ multiplex PCR, and its TCRdb copy is limited to in-frame clones, with some not included. The data hold 150,000 to 200,000 clones, with roughly 79% observed a single time. Specimen: PBMCs. The receptors were gathered from a woman in her forties or fifties in good health and CMV-seropositive. Each CDR3 is given with its conserved first and last residue. Each record gives: J gene, V gene, clone size, D gene, CDR3 protein, CDR3 DNA. The D gene is left open where the match is weak. Rows give clone size only sometimes, using once, few, many, or a class for an expanded clone.

TRBJ1-4	TRBV5-1	few	TRBD1	CASSPGQGWVAEKLFF	TGCGCCAGCAGCCCAGGACAGGGATGGGTGGCTGAAAAACTGTTTTTT
TRBJ2-3	TRBV19	-	-	CATTGDRTDTQYF	TGTGCCACCACAGGAGACCGCACAGATACGCAGTATTTT
TRBJ2-5	TRBV18	-	-	CASSPLGGQETQYF	TGTGCCAGCTCACCACTGGGGGGCCAAGAGACCCAGTACTTC
TRBJ2-1	TRBV11-2	-	TRBD2	CASSPGTSGSNEQFF	TGTGCCAGCAGTCCCGGGACTAGCGGGAGCAATGAGCAGTTCTTC
TRBJ1-1	TRBV2	-	-	CASSPGSNTEAFF	TGTGCCAGCAGCCCCGGGTCAAACACTGAAGCTTTCTTT
TRBJ1-4	TRBV19	-	TRBD1	CASSGTGVVGEKLFF	TGTGCCAGTAGTGGAACAGGGGTGGTCGGTGAAAAACTGTTTTTT
TRBJ2-3	TRBV2	-	TRBD2	CASSRTSGGATDTQYF	TGTGCCAGCAGCCGGACTAGCGGGGGGGCCACAGATACGCAGTATTTT
TRBJ2-7	TRBV10-3	-	TRBD2	CAISAPGRLHEQYF	TGTGCCATCAGCGCCCCCGGGAGGCTCCACGAGCAGTACTTC
TRBJ1-1	TRBV29-1	once	-	CSVGRGGGTEAFF	TGCAGCGTGGGGAGGGGCGGGGGCACTGAAGCTTTCTTT
TRBJ2-3	TRBV10-3	-	-	CAISEAAPTDTQYF	TGTGCCATCAGTGAAGCCGCTCCCACAGATACGCAGTATTTT
TRBJ2-7	TRBV2	-	TRBD2	CASSTSGGRYEQYF	TGTGCCAGCTCGACTAGCGGGGGGCGCTACGAGCAGTACTTC
TRBJ2-7	TRBV2	-	TRBD2	CASSEIIAGPPYEQYF	TGTGCCAGCAGTGAGATTATAGCGGGGCCGCCCTACGAGCAGTACTTC
TRBJ1-3	TRBV7-9	-	TRBD1	CASSLRDRGEGNTIYF	TGTGCCAGCAGCCTCCGGGACAGGGGCGAAGGAAACACCATATATTTT
TRBJ1-6	TRBV6-1	few	TRBD1	CAGRLGQSYNSPLHF	TGTGCCGGCAGGCTGGGACAGTCTTATAATTCACCCCTCCACTTT
TRBJ2-1	TRBV28	-	TRBD1	CASSYPDRAGPYNEQFF	TGTGCCAGCAGTTATCCCGACAGGGCGGGTCCCTACAATGAGCAGTTCTTC
TRBJ1-6	TRBV5-6	-	-	CASSLLNSPLHF	TGTGCCAGCAGCTTATTAAATTCACCCCTCCACTTT
TRBJ1-2	TRBV9	-	-	CASSAADGYGYTF	TGTGCCAGCAGCGCAGCGGACGGCTATGGCTACACCTTC
TRBJ2-3	TRBV5-4	-	-	CASSFSIAGTDTQYF	TGTGCCAGCAGCTTTAGCATAGCGGGCACAGATACGCAGTATTTT
TRBJ2-4	TRBV20-1	-	TRBD2	CSASLGGFFYF	TGCAGTGCTAGCCTGGGGGGGTTTTTCTACTTC
TRBJ1-2	TRBV7-2	-	-	CASSLNLPRYGYTF	TGTGCCAGCAGCTTAAATTTGCCGCGCTATGGCTACACCTTC
TRBJ1-2	TRBV5-1	-	TRBD1	CASSLRGQGFDGYTF	TGCGCCAGCAGCTTGCGTGGACAGGGGTTCGATGGCTACACCTTC
TRBJ2-2	TRBV9	-	TRBD2	CASSVDGRAGGELFF	TGTGCCAGCAGCGTAGACGGGAGGGCCGGCGGGGAGCTGTTTTTT
TRBJ1-6	TRBV20-1	-	-	CSARGGPLHF	TGCAGTGCTAGAGGGGGCCCCCTCCACTTT
TRBJ1-2	TRBV7-8	-	TRBD1	CAGSLRGLNYGYTF	TGTGCCGGCAGCTTAAGGGGGCTTAACTATGGCTACACCTTC
TRBJ2-7	TRBV28	-	-	CASSPHGLYEQYF	TGTGCCAGCAGCCCTCATGGCTTATACGAGCAGTACTTC
TRBJ1-1	TRBV7-9	-	-	CASIPNTGVNTEAFF	TGTGCCAGCATACCTAATACGGGGGTGAACACTGAAGCTTTCTTT
TRBJ2-7	TRBV29-1	-	-	CSAEAGTGNEQYF	TGCAGCGCCGAGGCAGGGACTGGGAACGAGCAGTACTTC
TRBJ2-3	TRBV7-2	-	TRBD1	CASSTGTGGFDTQYF	TGTGCCAGCAGCACCGGGACAGGGGGCTTTGATACGCAGTATTTT
TRBJ2-5	TRBV7-6	-	-	CASSNQGSWETQYF	TGTGCCAGCAGCAATCAGGGATCCTGGGAGACCCAGTACTTC
TRBJ2-5	TRBV30	-	-	CAWSAGWGQETQYF	TGTGCCTGGAGTGCCGGTTGGGGGCAGGAGACCCAGTACTTC
TRBJ2-3	TRBV9	-	-	CASSVDFTDTQYF	TGTGCCAGCAGCGTAGACTTCACAGATACGCAGTATTTT
TRBJ2-3	TRBV9	-	-	CASSREGDTQYF	TGTGCCAGCAGCCGGGAAGGTGATACGCAGTATTTT
TRBJ2-1	TRBV14	-	-	CASSQDNTLSPYNEQFF	TGTGCCAGCAGCCAAGATAACACCTTATCGCCCTACAATGAGCAGTTCTTC
TRBJ1-1	TRBV5-1	few	-	CASSFEGLNTEAFF	TGCGCCAGCAGCTTTGAGGGTCTGAACACTGAAGCTTTCTTT
TRBJ1-1	TRBV30	-	TRBD1	CAWSPRGGRAFF	TGTGCCTGGAGCCCCCGAGGGGGCCGAGCTTTCTTT
TRBJ1-2	TRBV29-1	-	TRBD1	CSVDRACGQGVNYGYTF	TGCAGCGTTGATAGGGCCTGCGGACAGGGAGTCAACTATGGCTACACCTTC
TRBJ1-2	TRBV28	-	-	CASSVIQVHGYTF	TGTGCCAGCAGTGTGATTCAGGTCCATGGCTACACCTTC
TRBJ1-5	TRBV7-9	-	TRBD1	CSSSLQGSQPQHF	TGTTCCAGCAGCTTACAGGGGAGTCAGCCCCAGCATTTT
TRBJ2-1	TRBV14	-	-	CASSQVQGTQQQFF	TGTGCCAGCAGCCAAGTTCAGGGGACGCAGCAGCAGTTCTTC
TRBJ2-7	TRBV2	few	-	CASSAQGEQYF	TGTGCCAGCAGTGCACAGGGCGAGCAGTACTTC
TRBJ1-2	TRBV18	-	-	CASSQQDYGYTF	TGTGCCAGCTCGCAACAGGACTATGGCTACACCTTC
TRBJ2-2	TRBV7-9	once	-	CASSPVDGELFF	TGTGCCAGCAGCCCGGTAGATGGGGAGCTGTTTTTT
TRBJ2-3	TRBV27	-	TRBD2	CASSATSGSGTQYF	TGTGCCAGCAGCGCGACTAGCGGGAGTGGTACGCAGTATTTT
TRBJ1-2	TRBV6-6	-	TRBD1	CASSYQDRAYGYTF	TGTGCCAGCAGTTATCAGGACAGGGCTTATGGCTACACCTTC
TRBJ1-2	TRBV2	few	-	CASSLGQSYGYTF	TGTGCCAGCAGCTTAGGACAGTCCTATGGCTACACCTTC
TRBJ1-1	TRBV7-9	-	TRBD1	CASSSRGAGGTEAFF	TGTGCCAGCAGCTCCAGGGGGGCGGGAGGCACTGAAGCTTTCTTT
TRBJ2-1	TRBV4-3	few	-	CASSQASFNEQFF	TGCGCCAGCAGCCAAGCTAGTTTCAATGAGCAGTTCTTC
TRBJ1-2	TRBV6-6	-	TRBD1	CASSRSGQANPYGYTF	TGTGCCAGCAGTCGGTCCGGACAGGCAAATCCGTATGGCTACACCTTC
TRBJ2-1	TRBV6-6	-	-	CASSYLTPGFDEQFF	TGTGCCAGCAGTTACCTGACCCCCGGGTTCGATGAGCAGTTCTTC
TRBJ2-1	TRBV5-1	-	-	CASGDPGHSYNEQFF	TGCGCCAGCGGCGATCCAGGCCATTCTTACAATGAGCAGTTCTTC
TRBJ2-1	TRBV27	-	TRBD1	CASSLDRDISYNEQFF	TGTGCCAGCAGTTTGGACAGGGATATCTCCTACAATGAGCAGTTCTTC
TRBJ1-1	TRBV18	-	-	CASSPSVGMNTEAFF	TGTGCCAGCTCACCGAGCGTCGGAATGAACACTGAAGCTTTCTTT
TRBJ2-7	TRBV27	-	TRBD2	CASSFQREAWEQYF	TGTGCCAGCAGTTTCCAGCGGGAAGCGTGGGAGCAGTACTTC
TRBJ2-7	TRBV6-1	-	TRBD1	CASSGRTGVYEQYF	TGTGCCAGCAGTGGCCGGACAGGGGTGTACGAGCAGTACTTC